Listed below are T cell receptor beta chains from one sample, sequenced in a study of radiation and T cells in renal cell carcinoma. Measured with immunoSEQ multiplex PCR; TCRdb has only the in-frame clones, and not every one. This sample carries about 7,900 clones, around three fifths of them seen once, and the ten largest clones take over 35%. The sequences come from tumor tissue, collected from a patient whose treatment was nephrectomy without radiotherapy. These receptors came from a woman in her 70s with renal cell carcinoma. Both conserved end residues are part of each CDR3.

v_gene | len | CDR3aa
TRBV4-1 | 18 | CASSHVLGWSGVNSPLHF
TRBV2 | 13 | CASSASSTDTQYF
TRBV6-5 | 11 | CATLLNTEAFF
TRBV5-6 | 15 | CASSPFRTAKNIQYF
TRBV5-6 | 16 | CASSPSPSGNTGELFF
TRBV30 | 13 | CAWSGQVNTEAFF
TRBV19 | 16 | CASSPRDRGESEKLFF
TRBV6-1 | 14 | CASGGRSYNSPLHF
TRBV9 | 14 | CASSQGGISSPLHF
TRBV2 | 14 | CASRVGGTDNEQFF
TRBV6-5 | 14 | CASSRDRDNSPLHF
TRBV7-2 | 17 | CASSLIGGATPTGELFF
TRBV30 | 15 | CAWSVGQVSMLGYTF
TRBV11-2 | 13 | CASSLEDRTEAFF
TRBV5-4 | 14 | CASSGSTGGNQAFF
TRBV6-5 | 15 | CASSSPGQGKETQYF
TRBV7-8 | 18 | CASSLVVDSRRPYYGYTF
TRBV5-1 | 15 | CASSLGQGALETQYF
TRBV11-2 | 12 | CASSLEWNEQFF
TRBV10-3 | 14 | CATRKTGETGELFF
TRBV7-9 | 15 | CASSLAFGIQETQYF
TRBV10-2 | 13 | CASSEGQGLPQHF
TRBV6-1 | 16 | CASSGAPGTGTDTQYF
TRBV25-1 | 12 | CASSIGTDTQYF
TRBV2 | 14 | CASVADLAKNIQYF
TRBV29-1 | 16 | CSAVGLTGITRETQYF
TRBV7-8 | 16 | CASSLGINIFTDTQYF
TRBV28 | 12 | CASSSLSDEQFF
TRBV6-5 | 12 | CASSLSGGEQYF
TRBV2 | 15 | CASSLHRGPADTQYF